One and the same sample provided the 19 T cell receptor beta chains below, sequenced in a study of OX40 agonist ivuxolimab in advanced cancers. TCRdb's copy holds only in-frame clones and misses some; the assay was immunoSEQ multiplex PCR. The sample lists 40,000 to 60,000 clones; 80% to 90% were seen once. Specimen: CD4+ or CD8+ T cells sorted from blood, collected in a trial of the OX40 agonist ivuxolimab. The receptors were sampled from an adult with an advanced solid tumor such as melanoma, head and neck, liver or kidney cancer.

The CDR3 spells CASSRIGETEAFF. The DNA for the CDR3 is TGTGCCAGCAGCCGGATTGGGGAGACTGAAGCTTTCTTT. The chain couples TRBV11-3 to TRBJ1-1; the D is unclear. The CDR3 has 13 amino acids. Deletions cut 5 bases from V and 5 bases from J, with 12 bases between. In germline, CDR1 is SGHNT, CDR2 YENEEA.

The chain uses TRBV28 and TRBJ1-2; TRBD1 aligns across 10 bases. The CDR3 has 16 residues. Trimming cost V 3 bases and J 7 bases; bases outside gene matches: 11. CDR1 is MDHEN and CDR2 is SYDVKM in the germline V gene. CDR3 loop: CASSFHGTGEYSGYTF. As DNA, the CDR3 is TGTGCCAGCAGTTTCCATGGGACAGGGGAGTATAGTGGCTACACCTTC.

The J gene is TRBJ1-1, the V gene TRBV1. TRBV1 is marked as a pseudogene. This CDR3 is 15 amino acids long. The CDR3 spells CTSSQGGCQHTEAFF. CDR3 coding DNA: TGCACCAGCAGCCAGGGGGGTTGTCAACACACTGAAGCTTTCTTT.

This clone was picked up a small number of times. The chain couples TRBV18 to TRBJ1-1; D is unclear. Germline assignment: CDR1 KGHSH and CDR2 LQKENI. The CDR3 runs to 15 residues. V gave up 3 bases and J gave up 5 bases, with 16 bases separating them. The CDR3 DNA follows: TGTGCCAGCTCACCTCCGTGGGCATTTGGGACTGAAGCTTTCTTT. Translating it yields CASSPPWAFGTEAFF.

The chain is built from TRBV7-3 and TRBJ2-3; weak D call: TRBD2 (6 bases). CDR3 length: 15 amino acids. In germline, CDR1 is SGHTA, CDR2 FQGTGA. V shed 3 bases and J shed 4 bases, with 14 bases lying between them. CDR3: CASSFGGPSSDTQYF. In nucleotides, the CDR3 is TGTGCCAGCAGCTTTGGAGGGCCGAGCTCAGATACGCAGTATTTT.

The CDR3 nucleotides read TGTGCCAGCAGTTACTCCCAGACAGGGTTTCATGGCTACACCTTC. It specifies CASSYSQTGFHGYTF. The chain combines TRBV6-5 with TRBJ1-2; the match to TRBD1 covers 7 bases. The CDR3 is made up of 15 amino acids. CDR1 and CDR2 from the germline V gene are MNHEY and SVGAGI. After removal of 0 bases from V and 6 bases from J, the junction contained 7 bases not matched to a gene.

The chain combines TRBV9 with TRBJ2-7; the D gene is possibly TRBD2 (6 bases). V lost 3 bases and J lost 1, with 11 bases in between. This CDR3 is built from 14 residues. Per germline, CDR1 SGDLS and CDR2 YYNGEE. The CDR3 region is CASSAHGGSYEQYF. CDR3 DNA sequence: TGTGCCAGCAGCGCTCATGGGGGGTCCTACGAGCAGTACTTC. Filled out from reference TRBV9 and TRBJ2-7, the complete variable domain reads DSGVTQTPKHLITATGQRVTLRCSPRSGDLSVYWYQQSLDQGLQFLIQYYNGEERAKGNILERFSAQQFPDLHSELNLSSLELGDSALYFCASSAHGGSYEQYFGPGTRLTVT.

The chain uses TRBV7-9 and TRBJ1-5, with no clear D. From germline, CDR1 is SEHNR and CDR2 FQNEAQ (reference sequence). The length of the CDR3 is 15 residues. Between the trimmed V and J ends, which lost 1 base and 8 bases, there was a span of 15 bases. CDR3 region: CASSLDIPFGEPQHF. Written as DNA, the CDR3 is TGTGCCAGCAGCTTAGATATTCCCTTTGGGGAGCCCCAGCATTTT.

CDR3 DNA: TGTGCCAGCAGCGCGGGACCAGATAATTCACCCCTCCACTTT. It encodes CASSAGPDNSPLHF. The chain combines TRBV9 with TRBJ1-6, with D maybe TRBD1 (5 bases). Trimming took off 3 bases at V and 5 bases at J, with 9 bases between the two ends. The germline V gene encodes CDR1 SGDLS and CDR2 YYNGEE. The CDR3 runs to 14 residues.

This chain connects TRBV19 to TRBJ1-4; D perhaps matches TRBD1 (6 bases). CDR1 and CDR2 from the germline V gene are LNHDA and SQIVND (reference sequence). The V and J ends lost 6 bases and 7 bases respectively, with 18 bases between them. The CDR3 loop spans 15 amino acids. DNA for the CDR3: TGTGCCAGTAGCCCCCAGGGGCATAGCGGTGAAAAACTGTTTTTT. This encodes CASSPQGHSGEKLFF.

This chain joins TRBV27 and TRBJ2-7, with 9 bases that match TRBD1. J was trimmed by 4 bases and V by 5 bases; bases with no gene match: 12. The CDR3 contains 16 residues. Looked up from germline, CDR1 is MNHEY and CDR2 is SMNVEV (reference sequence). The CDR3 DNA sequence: TGTGCCAGCAGTCACTACCCAACGGGACAGGGTTACGAGCAGTACTTC. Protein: CASSHYPTGQGYEQYF.

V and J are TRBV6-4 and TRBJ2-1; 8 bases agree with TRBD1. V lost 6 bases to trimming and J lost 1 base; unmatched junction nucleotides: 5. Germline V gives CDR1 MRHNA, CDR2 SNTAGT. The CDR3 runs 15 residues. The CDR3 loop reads CASRRDRQSYNEQFF. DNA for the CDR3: TGTGCCAGCAGGAGGGACAGGCAATCCTACAATGAGCAGTTCTTC.

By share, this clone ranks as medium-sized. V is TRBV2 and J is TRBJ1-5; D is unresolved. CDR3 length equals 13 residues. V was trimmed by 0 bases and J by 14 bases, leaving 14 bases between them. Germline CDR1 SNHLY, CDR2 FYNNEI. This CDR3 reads CASSEALTAGKHF. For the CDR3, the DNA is TGTGCCAGCAGTGAAGCGCTTACAGCCGGCAAGCATTTT.

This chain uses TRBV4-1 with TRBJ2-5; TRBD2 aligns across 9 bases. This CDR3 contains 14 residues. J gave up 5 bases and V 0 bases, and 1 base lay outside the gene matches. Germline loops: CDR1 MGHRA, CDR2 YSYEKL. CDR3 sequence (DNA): TGCGCCAGCAGCCAAGATGGGACTAGCGAGACCCAGTACTTC. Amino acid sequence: CASSQDGTSETQYF.

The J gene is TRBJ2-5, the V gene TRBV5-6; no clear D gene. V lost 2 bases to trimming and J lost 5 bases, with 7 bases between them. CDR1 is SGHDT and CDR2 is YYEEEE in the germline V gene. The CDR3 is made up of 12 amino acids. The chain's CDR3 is CASSLSRETQYF. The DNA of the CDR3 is TGTGCCAGCAGCTTATCCCGGGAGACCCAGTACTTC.

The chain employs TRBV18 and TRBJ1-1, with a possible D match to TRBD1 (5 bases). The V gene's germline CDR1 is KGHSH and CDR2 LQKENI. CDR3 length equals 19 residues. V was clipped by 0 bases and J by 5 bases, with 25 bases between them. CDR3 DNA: TGTGCCAGCTCACCACCAAACTATTCCGGGGCTAGGAAGGATACTGAAGCTTTCTTT. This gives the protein CASSPPNYSGARKDTEAFF. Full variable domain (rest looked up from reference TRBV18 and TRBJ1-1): NAGVMQNPRHLVRRRGQEARLRCSPMKGHSHVYWYRQLPEEGLKFMVYLQKENIIDESGMPKERFSAEFPKEGPSILRIQQVVRGDSAAYFCASSPPNYSGARKDTEAFFGQGTRLTVV.

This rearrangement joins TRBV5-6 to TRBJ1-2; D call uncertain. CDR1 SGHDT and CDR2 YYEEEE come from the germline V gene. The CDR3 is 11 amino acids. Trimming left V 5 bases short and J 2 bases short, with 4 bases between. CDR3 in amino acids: CASRKNYGYTF. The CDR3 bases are TGTGCCAGCAGAAAGAACTATGGCTACACCTTC.

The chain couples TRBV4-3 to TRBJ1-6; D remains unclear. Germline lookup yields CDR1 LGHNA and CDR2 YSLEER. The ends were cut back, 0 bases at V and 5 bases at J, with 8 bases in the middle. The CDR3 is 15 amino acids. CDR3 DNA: TGCGCCAGCAGCCAAGAGATTCTGAATAATTCACCCCTCCACTTT. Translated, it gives CASSQEILNNSPLHF.

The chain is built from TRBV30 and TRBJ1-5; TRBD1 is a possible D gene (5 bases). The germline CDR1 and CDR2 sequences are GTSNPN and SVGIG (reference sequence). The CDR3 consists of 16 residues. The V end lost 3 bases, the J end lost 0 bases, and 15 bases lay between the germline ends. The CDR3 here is CAWSPDRTNSNQPQHF. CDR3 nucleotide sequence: TGTGCCTGGAGCCCGGACCGGACAAATAGCAATCAGCCCCAGCATTTT.